Shown below are 32 T cell receptor beta chains from a single sample sequenced in a study of cytomegalovirus exposure and HLA in healthy donors. A multiplex PCR was run with 60 Vbeta primers and 13 Jbeta primers. The method was immunoSEQ multiplex PCR; TCRdb's version includes in-frame clones alone and lacks a portion of them. The repertoire holds about 80,000 clones, with approximately 80% as singletons. The sample taken for sequencing was PBMCs. These receptors all come from a woman between 45 and 65 years old in good health and CMV-seropositive.

The J gene is TRBJ2-7, the V gene TRBV13; 9 bases match TRBD2. The length of the CDR3 is 14 residues. Germline CDR1 is PRHDT and CDR2 is FYEKMQ (reference sequence). Losses at the gene ends were 10 bases for V and 4 bases for J; bases not matched to a gene: 11. CDR3 region: CATCWGSGSYEQYV. CDR3 bases: TGTGCCACCTGTTGGGGTAGCGGGAGTTACGAGCAGTACGTC.

The rearrangement joins TRBV18 to TRBJ2-6; 7 positions agree with TRBD1. V lost 3 bases and J lost 4; bases outside the gene matches: 3. Germline values: CDR1 KGHSH, CDR2 LQKENI. The CDR3 is 15 amino acids. This CDR3 reads CASSPTGLGANVLTF. CDR3 nucleotide sequence: TGTGCCAGCTCACCGACAGGGCTGGGGGCCAACGTCCTGACTTTC.

The chain links TRBV19 to TRBJ2-3; 12 nucleotides align to TRBD2. Trimming at V came to 3 bases and at J to 2 bases, leaving 9 bases not matched to a gene. The CDR3 consists of 18 residues. The germline V gene has CDR1 LNHDA and CDR2 SQIVND (reference sequence). This CDR3 reads CASSMTSGGGGVTDTQYF. DNA for the CDR3: TGTGCCAGTAGTATGACTAGCGGGGGAGGAGGAGTCACAGATACGCAGTATTTT. Full variable domain (remainder filled in from reference TRBV19 and TRBJ2-3): DGGITQSPKYLFRKEGQNVTLSCEQNLNHDAMYWYRQDPGQGLRLIYYSQIVNDFQKGDIAEGYSVSREKKESFPLTVTSAQKNPTAFYLCASSMTSGGGGVTDTQYFGPGTRLTVL.

The V and J genes are TRBV5-4 and TRBJ1-6; D gene uncertain. CDR1 and CDR2 from the germline V gene are SGHNT and YYREEE (reference sequence). This CDR3 region has 14 residues. V was shortened by 4 bases and J by 7 bases, with 12 bases between the two germline ends. The CDR3 sequence is CASSPTTGNSPLHF. In DNA, the CDR3 is TGTGCCAGCAGCCCCACGACGGGGAATTCACCCCTCCACTTT.

The V and J genes are TRBV27 and TRBJ2-5; TRBD1 agrees at 9 bases. The CDR3 runs to 16 residues. Germline loops: CDR1 MNHEY, CDR2 SMNVEV (reference sequence). V shed 2 bases, J shed 7 bases, and the junction held 11 bases outside the gene matches. The CDR3 DNA sequence: TGTGCCAGCAGTTTACTTTACAGGGGGCGCCGGGGGACCCAGTACTTC. Translated, it gives CASSLLYRGRRGTQYF.

The rearrangement uses TRBV16 and TRBJ2-1; possibly TRBD2 for D (6 bases). CDR1 is KGHSY and CDR2 is FQNENV in the germline V gene. V lost 2 bases and J 0 bases, leaving 11 bases between the germline ends. The CDR3 spans 16 residues. The CDR3 sequence is CASSQGGPGSYNEQFF. The CDR3, as DNA: TGTGCCAGCAGCCAAGGAGGGCCCGGCTCCTACAATGAGCAGTTCTTC.

This clone occurred once. V usage is TRBV11-3 and J usage is TRBJ1-3, with D uncertain. The CDR3 has 15 residues. Trimming took 1 base from V and 8 from J, leaving 15 bases between them. Germline V CDR1 and CDR2: SGHNT, YENEEA. The CDR3 coding sequence is TGTGCCAGCAGCTTAGGACAATCTGGATCGGACACCATATATTTT. This codes for CASSLGQSGSDTIYF.

This CDR3 is CASSLGTGGNQETQYF. In DNA, the CDR3 is TGTGCCAGCAGCTTAGGTACAGGGGGCAATCAAGAGACCCAGTACTTC. The V gene is TRBV5-8, the J gene TRBJ2-5, with 9 bases lining up with TRBD1. V trimming: 2 bases; J trimming: 2 bases; junction bases outside the gene matches: 7. The CDR3 loop spans 16 amino acids. Germline CDR1 SGHTS, CDR2 YDEGEE.

The gene calls are TRBV9 and TRBJ1-2, with D unresolved. With 0 bases removed from V and 2 bases from J, the gap between germline ends came to 11 bases. The germline CDR1 and CDR2 sequences are SGDLS and YYNGEE. The CDR3 covers 15 residues. The CDR3 loop is CASSVGSGTNYGYTF. The CDR3 DNA is TGTGCCAGCAGCGTAGGAAGTGGCACCAACTATGGCTACACCTTC.

J is TRBJ1-1 and V is TRBV6-5; D perhaps matches TRBD1 (5 bases). Per the germline V gene, CDR1 is MNHEY and CDR2 is SVGAGI. The length of the CDR3 is 14 residues. Trimming left V 2 bases short and J 4 bases short, with 11 bases between. CDR3 in amino acids: CASSYRGGGTEAFF. The CDR3 DNA reads TGTGCCAGCAGTTACCGGGGGGGTGGCACTGAAGCTTTCTTT.

The chain links TRBV19 to TRBJ1-1, with a weak D call TRBD1 (5 bases). CDR3 size: 14 residues. V was clipped by 3 bases and J by 4 bases, with 12 bases between them. Germline CDR1 LNHDA, CDR2 SQIVND (reference sequence). Written as DNA, the CDR3 is TGTGCCAGTAGTATCCCAGGGAGGCGCACTGAAGCTTTCTTT. Translating gives CASSIPGRRTEAFF.

The chain recombines TRBV10-1 with TRBJ2-1; 11 bases are shared with TRBD2. With V trimmed by 0 bases and J by 8 bases, 6 bases remained unmatched. Germline V lookup: CDR1 WNHNN, CDR2 SYGVQD (reference sequence). There are 16 residues in the CDR3. The CDR3 DNA follows: TGCGCCAGCAGTGAGTCGGTAGCGGGAGGGCCCGATGAGCAGTTCTTC. The encoded protein is CASSESVAGGPDEQFF.

The chain recombines TRBV5-1 with TRBJ2-3; TRBD1 agrees at 8 bases. Germline V CDR1 and CDR2: SGHRS, YFSETQ. The CDR3 runs to 15 residues. With 4 bases clipped from V and 3 bases from J, the junction kept 7 bases outside the gene matches. In nucleotides, the CDR3 is TGCGCCAGCAGCAGGGGACAGGTGAGAACAGATACGCAGTATTTT. Its translation: CASSRGQVRTDTQYF.

The rearrangement uses TRBV6-1 and TRBJ1-4; possible D gene TRBD1, 6 bases. Trimming took 6 bases from V and 1 from J, leaving 9 bases between them. Germline V gene sequence: CDR1 MNHNS, CDR2 SASEGT. The CDR3 contains 14 residues. The CDR3 region has the DNA TGTGCCAGCAGGGGGGCGATAACTAATGAAAAACTGTTTTTT. Translating it yields CASRGAITNEKLFF.

The genes are TRBV6-6 and TRBJ1-6; 10 nucleotides line up with TRBD1. V shed 2 bases and J 10 bases; nucleotides not matched to a gene: 5. The CDR3 is made up of 15 amino acids. Germline CDR1 is MNHNY and CDR2 is SVGAGI (reference sequence). DNA for the CDR3: TGTGCCAGCAGTTACCGGGACAGGGGTCGCTCACCCCTCCACTTT. Protein: CASSYRDRGRSPLHF.

This clone was recorded a few times. CDR3 nucleotides: TGTGCCAGTAGTATAGAAGGCAGAGGAACGAACTATGGCTACACCTTC. As protein: CASSIEGRGTNYGYTF. The chain joins TRBV19 to TRBJ1-2; D gene uncertain. The CDR3 is 16 residues long. CDR1 and CDR2 (germline): LNHDA, SQIVND (reference sequence). Between the trimmed V and J ends, which lost 0 bases and 2 bases, there was a span of 13 bases. Full variable domain (outside the CDR3, taken from reference TRBV19 and TRBJ1-2): DGGITQSPKYLFRKEGQNVTLSCEQNLNHDAMYWYRQDPGQGLRLIYYSQIVNDFQKGDIAEGYSVSREKKESFPLTVTSAQKNPTAFYLCASSIEGRGTNYGYTFGSGTRLTVV.

This chain uses TRBV6-6 with TRBJ2-1, with 9 positions matching TRBD1. Germline values: CDR1 MNHNY, CDR2 SVGAGI (reference sequence). V lost 3 bases to trimming and J lost 4 bases; unmatched junction nucleotides: 1. This CDR3 contains 14 residues. CDR3 in amino acids: CASSYGQGYNEQFF. The CDR3 DNA follows: TGTGCCAGCAGTTATGGACAGGGGTACAATGAGCAGTTCTTC.

The chain joins TRBV5-1 to TRBJ1-3, with D possibly being TRBD1 (6 bases). V lost 4 bases and J 6 bases, leaving 17 bases between the germline ends. The CDR3 has 15 residues. The germline CDR1 and CDR2 sequences are SGHRS and YFSETQ. In DNA form, the CDR3 reads TGCGCCAGCAGCCACTCAGGGGCAGGAGAAAACACCATATATTTT. Encoded protein: CASSHSGAGENTIYF. Full variable domain (rest looked up from reference TRBV5-1 and TRBJ1-3): KAGVTQTPRYLIKTRGQQVTLSCSPISGHRSVSWYQQTPGQGLQFLFEYFSETQRNKGNFPGRFSGRQFSNSRSEMNVSTLELGDSALYLCASSHSGAGENTIYFGEGSWLTVV.

The chain couples TRBV11-2 to TRBJ2-2; D not resolved. V shed 5 bases and J shed 8 bases, with 18 bases lying between them. This CDR3 spans 15 amino acids. Per the germline V gene, CDR1 is SGHAT and CDR2 is FQNNGV. The CDR3 spells CASSPPTTRSGELFF. In nucleotides, the CDR3 is TGTGCCAGCAGCCCGCCCACTACCAGAAGTGGGGAGCTGTTTTTT.

Within the sample, this clone is medium-sized. The chain combines TRBV6-4 with TRBJ2-1, with 10 bases matching TRBD1. Germline V gives CDR1 MRHNA, CDR2 SNTAGT. The V gene end was trimmed by 11 bases and the J gene end by 5 bases; junction bases not matched to a gene: 12. The CDR3 is 15 amino acids. CDR3 sequence reads: CASRDGTGDNNEQFF. For the CDR3, the DNA is TGTGCCTCGAGGGATGGGACAGGGGACAACAATGAGCAGTTCTTC.

V and J are TRBV19 and TRBJ1-5; D not resolved. This CDR3 spans 12 amino acids. V shed 6 bases and J shed 6 bases, with 9 bases lying between them. The germline gives CDR1 LNHDA, CDR2 SQIVND (reference sequence). In DNA form, the CDR3 reads TGTGCCAGTAGGGAGGTCAGTCAGCCCCAGCATTTT. Amino acid sequence: CASREVSQPQHF.

The chain combines TRBV5-6 with TRBJ2-5; tentatively, D is TRBD1 (5 bases). Judging by the DNA end, TRBJ2-7 fits better; the J call may be wrong. The CDR3 consists of 15 residues. Germline CDR1 and CDR2: SGHDT and YYEEEE. CDR3 residues: CASSLAGLGTYEQYF. DNA of the CDR3: TGTGCCAGCAGCTTGGCAGGGTTAGGTACCTACGAGCAGTACTTC.

CDR3 amino acids: CASSQELAGGSDTQYF. DNA for the CDR3: TGTGCCAGCAGCCAAGAACTAGCGGGGGGCTCAGATACGCAGTATTTT. The chain combines TRBV5-4 with TRBJ2-3; TRBD2 matches at 12 bases. V shed 4 bases, J shed 4 bases, and the junction held 7 bases outside the gene matches. This CDR3 contains 16 residues. Germline V gives CDR1 SGHNT, CDR2 YYREEE (reference sequence).

The chain is built from TRBV11-3 and TRBJ2-3, with a possible D match to TRBD2 (6 bases). This CDR3 region has 17 residues. V was cut by 4 bases and J by 1 base, with 18 bases left in between. Germline V CDR1 and CDR2: SGHNT, YENEEA. CDR3 sequence: CASSSTRGSRRTDTQYF. Here the CDR3 DNA reads TGTGCCAGCAGCTCGACGCGGGGATCGAGACGCACAGATACGCAGTATTTT.

This chain links TRBV29-1 with TRBJ2-1; 11 nucleotides line up with TRBD2. The V gene end was trimmed by 8 bases and the J gene end by 5 bases; junction bases not matched to a gene: 2. CDR1 is SQVTM and CDR2 is ANQGSEA in the germline V gene. The CDR3 runs 12 residues. The CDR3 loop is CSSGLADNEQFF. CDR3 sequence (DNA): TGCAGCTCGGGACTAGCGGACAATGAGCAGTTCTTC.

The genes are TRBV6-5 and TRBJ2-3, with a tentative D call TRBD2 (6 bases). The CDR3 length is 15 residues. Between the trimmed V and J ends, which lost 4 bases and 2 bases, there was a span of 13 bases. Germline CDR1 MNHEY, CDR2 SVGAGI. CDR3 in DNA: TGTGCCAGCAGTTTAACGGGAGCCCTCACAGATACGCAGTATTTT. Its translation: CASSLTGALTDTQYF.

The V and J genes are TRBV27 and TRBJ1-5; 9 nucleotides line up with TRBD1. Trimming removed 6 bases from V and 0 bases from J; junction bases left unmatched: 3. Germline V gene lookup returns CDR1 MNHEY and CDR2 SMNVEV (reference sequence). This CDR3 is 15 amino acids long. In nucleotides, the CDR3 is TGTGCCAGCAGCTGGGACAGGGATAGCAATCAGCCCCAGCATTTT. This sequence encodes CASSWDRDSNQPQHF.

This chain uses TRBV5-1 with TRBJ1-2; no clear D. CDR1 is SGHRS and CDR2 is YFSETQ in the germline V gene. CDR3 length: 16 residues. With 3 bases removed from V and 4 bases from J, the gap between germline ends came to 19 bases. The CDR3 DNA reads TGCGCCAGCAGCTCTCTACTTCCAGCCCGGGGCTATGGCTACACCTTC. This codes for CASSSLLPARGYGYTF.

The chain joins TRBV2 to TRBJ1-1, with D possibly TRBD1 on 5 matching bases. V was shortened by 7 bases and J by 2 bases, with 11 bases between the two germline ends. The CDR3 runs to 13 residues. From germline, CDR1 is SNHLY and CDR2 FYNNEI. The DNA of the CDR3 is TGTGCCAGCAAGGATAGGGGTAACACTGAAGCTTTCTTT. Translation: CASKDRGNTEAFF.

The chain employs TRBV10-3 and TRBJ2-1, with 8 bases aligning to TRBD2. Per the germline V gene, CDR1 is ENHRY and CDR2 is SYGVKD. The CDR3 covers 16 residues. V lost 0 bases and J lost 6; bases outside the gene matches: 7. CDR3 region: CAISESILGLGNEQFF. In nucleotides, the CDR3 is TGTGCCATCAGTGAGTCGATATTGGGACTAGGCAATGAGCAGTTCTTC.

V usage is TRBV5-1 and J usage is TRBJ2-3; TRBD2 matches 10 bases. The CDR3 covers 17 residues. J lost 8 bases, V lost 3 bases, and 15 bases had no gene match. Germline CDR1 is SGHRS and CDR2 is YFSETQ. The CDR3 is CASSSPGTSDQGGTQYF. The CDR3 DNA follows: TGCGCCAGCAGCTCACCCGGGACTAGCGACCAGGGTGGTACGCAGTATTTT.

J is TRBJ2-5 and V is TRBV5-1, with D maybe TRBD2 (5 bases). The CDR3 extends over 15 amino acids. The V and J ends lost 4 bases and 5 bases respectively, with 18 bases between them. In germline, CDR1 is SGHRS, CDR2 YFSETQ. The CDR3 DNA follows: TGCGCCAGCAGCCCTAATACTATACCGGGGGAGACCCAGTACTTC. It is translated as CASSPNTIPGETQYF.